Detailed here is one TCR beta chain. Germline V gene lookup returns CDR1 LNHDA and CDR2 SQIVND (reference sequence). Trimming left V 8 bases short and J 7 bases short, with 15 bases between. The CDR3 covers 14 residues. This sample is part of a study of cytomegalovirus exposure and HLA in healthy donors. On the study more broadly: As an earlier analysis found, about 179 million T cells yielded about 120 million unique TCR beta sequences. Unique TCRs from HLA-typed donors, 70 million to 100 million of them, were held in an early data release.

In the PCR, 60 Vbeta and 13 Jbeta primers were used. TCRdb's copy holds only in-frame clones and misses some; the assay was immunoSEQ multiplex PCR. The sample comprises about 160,000 clones, roughly 82% of which are singletons, and approximately 12% rests with the top ten. The chain couples TRBV19 to TRBJ1-6; tentative D call: TRBD1 (5 bases). The clonotype comes from a man aged 50 to 60 in good health and CMV-seropositive. Sequencing was carried out using PBMCs. For the CDR3, the DNA is TGTGCCAGTGGGGGGGAACAGTACAATTCACCCCTCCACTTT. Translated, it gives CASGGEQYNSPLHF. The complete variable domain, with remaining parts taken from reference TRBV19 and TRBJ1-6, reads DGGITQSPKYLFRKEGQNVTLSCEQNLNHDAMYWYRQDPGQGLRLIYYSQIVNDFQKGDIAEGYSVSREKKESFPLTVTSAQKNPTAFYLCASGGEQYNSPLHFGNGTRLTVT.